The entry below gives a single TCR beta chain sequence along with its context. No antigen is known for it. The sample comes from a study of beta chain features in type 1 diabetes. Findings and limits, study-wide: Comparison showed that naive, central memory and Treg TCRB repertoires appeared more similar among patients than among healthy donors. Any role of HLA type in TCRB rearrangement remained unresolved here.

Reverse transcription of all isolated RNA meant that expressed TCRB transcripts were sequenced. Assay used: immunoSEQ multiplex PCR; TCRdb lists only in-frame clones, some missing. This table has hundreds of thousands of clones, over 65% appearing once. Trimming shortened V by 1 base and J by 3 bases, and 15 bases separated the two germline ends. The germline V gene encodes CDR1 SGHTA and CDR2 FQGNSA. The CDR3 covers 16 residues. CD4+ naive, central memory, regulatory and stem cell-like memory subsets were isolated by sorting on CD45RO/CCR7/CD25/CD127/CD95/CD27. This TCR was recovered from a man between 25 and 39 years old in good health. Specimen: naive CD4+ T cells from blood. The chain recombines TRBV7-2 with TRBJ2-5; TRBD1 might be the D (6 bases). CDR3 protein: CASSLGMARGEETQYF. In DNA form, the CDR3 reads TGTGCCAGCAGCTTAGGTATGGCCAGGGGTGAAGAGACCCAGTACTTC.